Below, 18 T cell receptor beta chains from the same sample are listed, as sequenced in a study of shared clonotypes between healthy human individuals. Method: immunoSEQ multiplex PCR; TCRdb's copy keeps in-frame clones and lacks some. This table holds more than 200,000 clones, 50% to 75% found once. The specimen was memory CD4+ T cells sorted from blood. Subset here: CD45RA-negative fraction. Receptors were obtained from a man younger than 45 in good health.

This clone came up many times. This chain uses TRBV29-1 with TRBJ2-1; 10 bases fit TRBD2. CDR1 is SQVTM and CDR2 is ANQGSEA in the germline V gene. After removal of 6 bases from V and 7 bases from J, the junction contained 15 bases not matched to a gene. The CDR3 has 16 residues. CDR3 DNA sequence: TGCAGCGTACCCCCGGAGGCTAGCGGGAGCATAAATGAGCAGTTCTTC. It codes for CSVPPEASGSINEQFF.

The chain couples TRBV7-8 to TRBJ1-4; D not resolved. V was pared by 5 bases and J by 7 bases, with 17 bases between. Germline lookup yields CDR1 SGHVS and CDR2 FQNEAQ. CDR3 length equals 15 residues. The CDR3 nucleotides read TGTGCCAGCAGCCCCAGAAGAGGGAGGGCTGAAAAACTGTTTTTT. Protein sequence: CASSPRRGRAEKLFF.

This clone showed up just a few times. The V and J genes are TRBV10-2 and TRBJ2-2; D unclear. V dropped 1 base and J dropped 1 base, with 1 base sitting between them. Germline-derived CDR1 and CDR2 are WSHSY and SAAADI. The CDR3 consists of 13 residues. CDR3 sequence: CASSEWNTGELFF. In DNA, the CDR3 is TGCGCCAGCAGTGAGTGGAACACCGGGGAGCTGTTTTTT.

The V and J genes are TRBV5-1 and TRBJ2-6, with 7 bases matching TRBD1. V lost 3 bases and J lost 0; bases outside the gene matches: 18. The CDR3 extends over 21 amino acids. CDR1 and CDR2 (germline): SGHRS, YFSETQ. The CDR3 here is CASSSKDQGGPSLSGANVLTF. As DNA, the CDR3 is TGCGCCAGCAGCTCAAAGGACCAAGGGGGCCCATCCCTCTCTGGGGCCAACGTCCTGACTTTC.

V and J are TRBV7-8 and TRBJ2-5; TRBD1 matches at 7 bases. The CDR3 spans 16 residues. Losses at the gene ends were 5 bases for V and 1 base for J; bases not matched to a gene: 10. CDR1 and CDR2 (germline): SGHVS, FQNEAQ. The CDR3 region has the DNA TGTGCCAGCAGCCTTGGACAGGCGATCCCCCAAGAGACCCAGTACTTC. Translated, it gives CASSLGQAIPQETQYF.

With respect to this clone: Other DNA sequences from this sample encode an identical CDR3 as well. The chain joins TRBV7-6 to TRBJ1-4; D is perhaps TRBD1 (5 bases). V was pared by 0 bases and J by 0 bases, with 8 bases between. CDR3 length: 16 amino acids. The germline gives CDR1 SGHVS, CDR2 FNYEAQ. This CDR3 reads CASSLAGATTNEKLFF. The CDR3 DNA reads TGTGCCAGCAGCTTAGCAGGGGCAACAACTAATGAAAAACTGTTTTTT.

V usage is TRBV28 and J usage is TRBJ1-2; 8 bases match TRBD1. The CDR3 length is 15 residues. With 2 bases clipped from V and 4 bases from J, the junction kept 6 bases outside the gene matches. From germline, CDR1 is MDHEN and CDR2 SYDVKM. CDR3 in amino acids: CASSLPGGGGYGYTF. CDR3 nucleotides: TGTGCCAGCAGTTTACCAGGGGGCGGTGGCTATGGCTACACCTTC.

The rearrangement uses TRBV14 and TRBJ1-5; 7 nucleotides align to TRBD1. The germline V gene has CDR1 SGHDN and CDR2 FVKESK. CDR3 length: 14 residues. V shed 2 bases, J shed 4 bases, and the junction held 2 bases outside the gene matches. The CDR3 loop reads CASSQSGGNQPQHF. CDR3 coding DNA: TGTGCCAGCAGCCAATCAGGGGGGAATCAGCCCCAGCATTTT.

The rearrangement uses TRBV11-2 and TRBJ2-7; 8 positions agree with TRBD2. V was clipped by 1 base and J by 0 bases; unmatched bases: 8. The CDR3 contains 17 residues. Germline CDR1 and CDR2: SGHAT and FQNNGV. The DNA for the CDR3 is TGTGCCAGCAGCTTAGCATACTCCGGGACTAGCTCCTACGAGCAGTACTTC. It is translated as CASSLAYSGTSSYEQYF.

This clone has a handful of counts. CDR3 in DNA: TGTGCCAGCAGTTTATTGTCTAGCGGGCACAATGAGCAGTTCTTC. This sequence encodes CASSLLSSGHNEQFF. The rearrangement uses TRBV28 and TRBJ2-1, with TRBD2 matching 8 bases. After removal of 1 base from V and 5 bases from J, the junction contained 4 bases not matched to a gene. The CDR3 consists of 15 residues. The germline gives CDR1 MDHEN, CDR2 SYDVKM.

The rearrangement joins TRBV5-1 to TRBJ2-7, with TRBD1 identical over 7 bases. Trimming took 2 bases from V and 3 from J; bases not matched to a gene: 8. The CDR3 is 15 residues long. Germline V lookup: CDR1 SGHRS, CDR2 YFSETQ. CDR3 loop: CASSLTAGGGYEQYF. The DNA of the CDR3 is TGCGCCAGCAGCTTAACCGCAGGGGGTGGCTACGAGCAGTACTTC.

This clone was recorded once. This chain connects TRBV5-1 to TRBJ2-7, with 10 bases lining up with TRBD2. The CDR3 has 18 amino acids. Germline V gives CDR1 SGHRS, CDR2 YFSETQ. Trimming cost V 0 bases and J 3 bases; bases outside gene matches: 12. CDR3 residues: CASSLELAGRSRYYEQYF. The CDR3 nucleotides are TGCGCCAGCAGCTTGGAACTAGCGGGACGATCTAGATACTACGAGCAGTACTTC.

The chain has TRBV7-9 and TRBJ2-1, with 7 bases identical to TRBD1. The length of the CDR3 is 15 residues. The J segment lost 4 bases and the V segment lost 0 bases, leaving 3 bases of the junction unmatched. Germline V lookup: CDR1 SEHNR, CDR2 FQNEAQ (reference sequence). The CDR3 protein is CASSLATGTYNEQFF. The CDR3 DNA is TGTGCCAGCAGCTTAGCGACAGGGACATACAATGAGCAGTTCTTC. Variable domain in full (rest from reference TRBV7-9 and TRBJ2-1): DTGVSQNPRHKITKRGQNVTFRCDPISEHNRLYWYRQTLGQGPEFLTYFQNEAQLEKSRLLSDRFSAERPKGSFSTLEIQRTEQGDSAMYLCASSLATGTYNEQFFGPGTRLTVL.

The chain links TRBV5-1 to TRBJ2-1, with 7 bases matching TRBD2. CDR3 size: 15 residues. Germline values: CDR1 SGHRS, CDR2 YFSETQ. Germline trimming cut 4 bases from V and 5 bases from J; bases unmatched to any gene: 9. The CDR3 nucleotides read TGCGCCAGCAGCCGGAATGGAGCGGGACACAATGAGCAGTTCTTC. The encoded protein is CASSRNGAGHNEQFF.

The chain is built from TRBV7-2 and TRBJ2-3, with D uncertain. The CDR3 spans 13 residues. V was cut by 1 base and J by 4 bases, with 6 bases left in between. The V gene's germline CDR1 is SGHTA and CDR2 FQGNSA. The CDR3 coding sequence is TGTGCCAGCAGCTTAGATTTCCCAGATACGCAGTATTTT. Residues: CASSLDFPDTQYF.

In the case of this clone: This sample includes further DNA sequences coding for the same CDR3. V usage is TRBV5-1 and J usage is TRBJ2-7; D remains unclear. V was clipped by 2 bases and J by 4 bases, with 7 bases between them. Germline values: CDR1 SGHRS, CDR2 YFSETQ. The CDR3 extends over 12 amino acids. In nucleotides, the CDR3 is TGCGCCAGCAGCTTAGACGCATACGAGCAGTACTTC. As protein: CASSLDAYEQYF. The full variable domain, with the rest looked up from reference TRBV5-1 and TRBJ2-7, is KAGVTQTPRYLIKTRGQQVTLSCSPISGHRSVSWYQQTPGQGLQFLFEYFSETQRNKGNFPGRFSGRQFSNSRSEMNVSTLELGDSALYLCASSLDAYEQYFGPGTRLTVT.

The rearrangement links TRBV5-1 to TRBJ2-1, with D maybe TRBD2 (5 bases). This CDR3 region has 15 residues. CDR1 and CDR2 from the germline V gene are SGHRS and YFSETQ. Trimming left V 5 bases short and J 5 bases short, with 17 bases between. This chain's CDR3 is CASRVREHGHNEQFF. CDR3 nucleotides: TGCGCCAGCAGGGTTAGGGAGCACGGACACAATGAGCAGTTCTTC.

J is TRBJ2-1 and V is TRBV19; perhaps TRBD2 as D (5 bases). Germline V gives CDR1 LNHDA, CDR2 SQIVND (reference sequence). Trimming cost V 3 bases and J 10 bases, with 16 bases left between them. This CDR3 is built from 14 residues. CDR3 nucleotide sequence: TGTGCCAGTAGTATTACGCGGGTCGCAACGGAGCAGTTCTTC. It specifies CASSITRVATEQFF.